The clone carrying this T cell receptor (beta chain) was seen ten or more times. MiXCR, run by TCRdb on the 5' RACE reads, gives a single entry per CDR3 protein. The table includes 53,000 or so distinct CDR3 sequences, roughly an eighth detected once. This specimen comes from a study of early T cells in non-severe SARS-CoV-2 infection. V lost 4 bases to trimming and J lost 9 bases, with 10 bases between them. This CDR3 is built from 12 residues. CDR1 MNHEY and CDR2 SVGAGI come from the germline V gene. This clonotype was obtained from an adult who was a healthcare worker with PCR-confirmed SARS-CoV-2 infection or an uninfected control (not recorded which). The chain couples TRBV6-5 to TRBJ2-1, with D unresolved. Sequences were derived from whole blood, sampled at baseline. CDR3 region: CASSWEGTEQFF. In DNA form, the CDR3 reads TGTGCCAGCAGTTGGGAAGGCACTGAGCAGTTCTTC.